Shown below are 32 T cell receptor beta chains from a single sample sequenced in a study of blood T cell repertoires in COVID-19. Assay: immunoSEQ multiplex PCR; the TCRdb copy retains only in-frame clones and omits some. The repertoire has hundreds of thousands of clones, about 90% of them found once; the top ten carry approximately 4.3%. Material for sequencing was PBMCs or T cells enriched from blood (not recorded which). The receptors here all came from a woman aged 18 to 35 with acute COVID-19.

The rearrangement uses TRBV9 and TRBJ1-2, with 7 bases matching TRBD1. Germline V CDR1 and CDR2: SGDLS, YYNGEE. J gave up 8 bases and V 0 bases, and 4 bases lay outside the gene matches. CDR3 length: 13 amino acids. CDR3 sequence reads: CASSVVGTDGYTF. As DNA, the CDR3 is TGTGCCAGCAGCGTAGTAGGGACAGACGGCTACACCTTC.

The V call is TRBV25-1, the J call TRBJ1-5, with D perhaps matching TRBD1 (5 bases). The CDR3 is 12 amino acids. In germline, CDR1 is MGHDK, CDR2 SYGVNS. V lost 6 bases and J lost 6, with 9 bases in between. DNA of the CDR3: TGTGCCAGCAGCCTGGGGGGTCAGCCCCAGCATTTT. It codes for CASSLGGQPQHF.

The CDR3 DNA reads as TGTGCCAGCAGTTTATTTGGGCAGGGAGGAAACACCATATATTTT. Encoded protein: CASSLFGQGGNTIYF. The rearrangement joins TRBV28 to TRBJ1-3, with a tentative D call TRBD1 (5 bases). CDR3 length: 15 residues. V lost 1 base and J 4 bases, leaving 11 bases between the germline ends. CDR1 MDHEN and CDR2 SYDVKM come from the germline V gene.

The chain joins TRBV7-9 to TRBJ1-3; TRBD1 might be the D (6 bases). The CDR3 spans 15 residues. Trimming shortened V by 2 bases and J by 4 bases, and 12 bases separated the two germline ends. Germline values: CDR1 SEHNR, CDR2 FQNEAQ (reference sequence). CDR3 region: CASSLLSGAGNTIYF. DNA for the CDR3: TGTGCCAGCAGCTTATTATCAGGGGCGGGAAACACCATATATTTT.

The genes are TRBV30 and TRBJ2-2; TRBD2 matches at 8 bases. The CDR3 runs 15 residues. CDR1 and CDR2 from the germline V gene are GTSNPN and SVGIG (reference sequence). V gave up 5 bases and J gave up 4 bases; unmatched junction bases: 9. CDR3 nucleotide sequence: TGTGCCTGGGACGGGACTAGGGAGGGCACCGGGGAGCTGTTTTTT. Translation gives CAWDGTREGTGELFF.

The chain recombines TRBV10-2 with TRBJ1-1, with no clear D. Between the trimmed V and J ends, which lost 10 bases and 1 base, there was a span of 4 bases. CDR3 size: 10 residues. Germline CDR1 and CDR2: WSHSY and SAAADI. The CDR3 nucleotides read TGCGCCACCCAGAACACTGAAGCTTTCTTT. It is translated as CATQNTEAFF.

The chain carries TRBV7-2 and TRBJ2-5, with 10 bases aligning to TRBD1. V trimming: 4 bases; J trimming: 5 bases; junction bases outside the gene matches: 7. CDR1 and CDR2 from the germline V gene are SGHTA and FQGNSA. CDR3 size: 15 residues. CDR3 in amino acids: CASSYLDRGRETQYF. Here the CDR3 DNA reads TGTGCCAGCAGCTACCTAGACAGGGGGCGTGAGACCCAGTACTTC.

This sequence joins TRBV28 and TRBJ1-1, with 8 bases fitting TRBD1. This CDR3 contains 17 residues. The V segment lost 3 bases and the J segment 1 base; nucleotides outside the gene matches: 10. Germline CDR1 and CDR2: MDHEN and SYDVKM. Here the CDR3 reads CASSFLRGDRPNTEAFF. CDR3 sequence (DNA): TGTGCCAGCAGTTTCCTAAGGGGGGACAGGCCGAACACTGAAGCTTTCTTT.

The gene calls are TRBV9 and TRBJ2-6; 9 bases agree with TRBD1. With V trimmed by 4 bases and J by 2 bases, 10 bases remained unmatched. CDR1 is SGDLS, CDR2 YYNGEE, per germline. CDR3 length: 18 amino acids. Written as DNA, the CDR3 is TGTGCCAGCAGCAACGCGGCCGGGACAGGGACTGGGGCCAACGTCCTGACTTTC. Protein: CASSNAAGTGTGANVLTF.

The gene calls are TRBV7-2 and TRBJ2-5; TRBD1 is a possible D gene (5 bases). V gave up 5 bases and J gave up 0 bases, with 10 bases separating them. From germline, CDR1 is SGHTA and CDR2 FQGNSA. The CDR3 spans 14 residues. The CDR3 nucleotides read TGTGCCAGCAGCCAAGGGGCGTACCAAGAGACCCAGTACTTC. This gives the protein CASSQGAYQETQYF.

This CDR3 reads CASSVDIALYNEQFF. The CDR3 DNA sequence: TGTGCCAGCAGCGTCGACATTGCCCTCTACAATGAGCAGTTCTTC. The rearrangement joins TRBV9 to TRBJ2-1, with D unresolved. V dropped 2 bases and J dropped 3 bases, with 12 bases sitting between them. The CDR3 length is 15 residues. Germline assignment: CDR1 SGDLS and CDR2 YYNGEE.

The genes are TRBV28 and TRBJ2-1, with 7 bases fitting TRBD2. There are 15 residues in the CDR3. Germline V gene lookup returns CDR1 MDHEN and CDR2 SYDVKM. Trimming took 6 bases from V and 13 from J; bases not matched to a gene: 18. The CDR3 is CASSRTSVLSLAQFF. As DNA, the CDR3 is TGTGCCAGCAGCCGAACTAGCGTCTTATCTTTAGCCCAGTTCTTC.

The CDR3 loop is CAWREMGNQPQHF. The CDR3 DNA follows: TGTGCCTGGAGGGAGATGGGCAATCAGCCCCAGCATTTT. This chain uses TRBV30 with TRBJ1-5; D is unclear. The V gene lost 3 bases and the J gene lost 2 bases, with 8 bases spanning the gap. Germline-derived CDR1 and CDR2 are GTSNPN and SVGIG (reference sequence). The CDR3 extends over 13 amino acids.

The chain carries TRBV6-5 and TRBJ1-4; 8 bases map to TRBD1. With 0 bases clipped from V and 6 bases from J, the junction kept 3 bases outside the gene matches. The CDR3 is made up of 15 amino acids. The germline CDR1 and CDR2 sequences are MNHEY and SVGAGI. The CDR3 region is CASSYSRGLDEKLFF. The CDR3 region has the DNA TGTGCCAGCAGTTACTCCAGGGGGCTTGATGAAAAACTGTTTTTT.

The CDR3 reads CASSYTGLAVVTGELFF. In DNA, the CDR3 is TGTGCCAGCAGCTATACGGGACTAGCGGTAGTCACCGGGGAGCTGTTTTTT. V gene TRBV5-4 combines with J gene TRBJ2-2, with 11 bases fitting TRBD2. CDR1 is SGHNT and CDR2 is YYREEE in the germline V gene (reference sequence). The CDR3 extends over 17 amino acids. J was trimmed by 4 bases and V by 3 bases; bases with no gene match: 8.

This clone was seen a few times. This sequence joins TRBV14 and TRBJ1-6, with a possible D match to TRBD1 (5 bases). Germline CDR1 is SGHDN and CDR2 is FVKESK. The CDR3 loop spans 14 amino acids. Between the trimmed V and J ends, which lost 4 bases and 7 bases, there was a span of 11 bases. CDR3 amino acids: CASSRGLKNSPLHF. The CDR3 DNA is TGTGCCAGCAGCCGGGGCCTGAAGAATTCACCCCTCCACTTT.

The chain couples TRBV28 to TRBJ1-5, with a weak D call TRBD1 (6 bases). The CDR3 loop spans 17 amino acids. V lost 3 bases and J 0 bases, leaving 15 bases between the germline ends. The germline V gene has CDR1 MDHEN and CDR2 SYDVKM. The CDR3 is CASSLEGGVDSNQPQHF. CDR3 coding DNA: TGTGCCAGCAGTTTGGAAGGGGGGGTTGATAGCAATCAGCCCCAGCATTTT.

This rearrangement joins TRBV27 to TRBJ2-1, with TRBD2 matching 9 bases. CDR3 length: 15 amino acids. V was pared by 5 bases and J by 2 bases, with 4 bases of the junction left unmatched. Germline CDR1 and CDR2: MNHEY and SMNVEV (reference sequence). The DNA of the CDR3 is TGTGCCAGCAGTACGATAGCGGGGGCCTACAATGAGCAGTTCTTC. Its protein is CASSTIAGAYNEQFF.

CDR3 in DNA: TGCAGTGCTAGTCGACAGACTAACTATGGCTACACCTTC. Protein: CSASRQTNYGYTF. The chain is built from TRBV20-1 and TRBJ1-2, with a weak D call TRBD1 (5 bases). The CDR3 extends over 13 amino acids. In germline, CDR1 is DFQATT, CDR2 SNEGSKA (reference sequence). V lost 3 bases and J 0 bases, leaving 8 bases between the germline ends.

Here the CDR3 DNA reads TGCGCCAGCAGCCAAGATTTAAGCCGGTACTACGAGCAGTACTTC. It is translated as CASSQDLSRYYEQYF. V usage is TRBV4-1 and J usage is TRBJ2-7; D gene ambiguous. Germline lookup yields CDR1 MGHRA and CDR2 YSYEKL. With 0 bases removed from V and 3 bases from J, the gap between germline ends came to 12 bases. There are 15 residues in the CDR3.

Concerning this clone: In the same sample, other DNA sequences code for this CDR3. The genes are TRBV27 and TRBJ1-2; D ambiguous. The CDR3 is made up of 14 amino acids. Germline-derived CDR1 and CDR2 are MNHEY and SMNVEV (reference sequence). Deletions cut 2 bases from V and 1 base from J, with 8 bases between. As DNA, the CDR3 is TGTGCCAGCAGTTTAAAAGGCGGTAACTATGGCTACACCTTC. Translation gives CASSLKGGNYGYTF.

The CDR3 nucleotides are TGTGCCAGCAGTCCACAGGGTAATCGATACGAAAAACTGTTTTTT. The encoded protein is CASSPQGNRYEKLFF. The V gene is TRBV27, the J gene TRBJ1-4; possibly TRBD1 for D (6 bases). The germline V and J ends were trimmed by 5 bases and 8 bases, with 18 bases remaining between them. The CDR3 is 15 residues long. Per the germline V gene, CDR1 is MNHEY and CDR2 is SMNVEV (reference sequence).

The rearrangement links TRBV7-3 to TRBJ2-1; D perhaps matches TRBD2 (7 bases). Trimming took 2 bases from V and 7 from J, leaving 18 bases between them. The CDR3 length is 16 residues. Germline loops: CDR1 SGHTA, CDR2 FQGTGA. The CDR3 sequence: CASSLEGVGGPNEQFF. In DNA, the CDR3 is TGTGCCAGCAGCTTAGAGGGGGTGGGAGGGCCGAATGAGCAGTTCTTC. Full variable domain (remainder filled in from reference TRBV7-3 and TRBJ2-1): GAGVSQTPSNKVTEKGKYVELRCDPISGHTALYWYRQSLGQGPEFLIYFQGTGAADDSGLPNDRFFAVRPEGSVSTLKIQRTERGDSAVYLCASSLEGVGGPNEQFFGPGTRLTVL.

The table lists this clone with a count of one. The chain is built from TRBV7-3 and TRBJ1-2; tentative D call: TRBD1 (6 bases). From germline, CDR1 is SGHTA and CDR2 FQGTGA. Trimming stripped 1 base from V and 6 bases from J, with 9 bases between. The length of the CDR3 is 13 residues. CDR3 DNA sequence: TGTGCCAGCAGCTTAAGGGCAGGGGATGGCTACACCTTC. Amino acid sequence: CASSLRAGDGYTF. Filled out from reference TRBV7-3 and TRBJ1-2, the complete variable domain reads GAGVSQTPSNKVTEKGKYVELRCDPISGHTALYWYRQSLGQGPEFLIYFQGTGAADDSGLPNDRFFAVRPEGSVSTLKIQRTERGDSAVYLCASSLRAGDGYTFGSGTRLTVV.

The chain's CDR3 is CASSLADRVAGYTF. The CDR3 nucleotides are TGTGCCAGCAGCTTAGCGGACAGGGTGGCTGGCTACACCTTC. V usage is TRBV7-9 and J usage is TRBJ1-2; 8 nucleotides agree with TRBD1. The CDR3 extends over 14 amino acids. The ends lost 0 bases at V and 7 bases at J; junction bases unmatched: 4. The germline gives CDR1 SEHNR, CDR2 FQNEAQ (reference sequence).

The chain carries TRBV7-3 and TRBJ2-5; D is possibly TRBD2 (7 bases). V lost 4 bases and J lost 0, with 15 bases in between. Germline CDR1 is SGHTA and CDR2 is FQGTGA. The CDR3 spans 16 residues. The CDR3 spells CASSWGAGAYQETQYF. The DNA for the CDR3 is TGTGCCAGCAGCTGGGGGGCGGGAGCCTACCAAGAGACCCAGTACTTC.

This chain uses TRBV27 with TRBJ2-5, with a possible D match to TRBD2 (6 bases). The V end was cut by 6 bases, the J end by 7 bases, with 18 bases between. The CDR3 is made up of 14 amino acids. In germline, CDR1 is MNHEY, CDR2 SMNVEV (reference sequence). The CDR3 DNA reads as TGTGCCAGCAGCCTTACGACCGCCGGGGGGACCCAGTACTTC. It is translated as CASSLTTAGGTQYF.

The chain uses TRBV3-1 (or the pseudogene TRBV3-2) and TRBJ2-2; 7 nucleotides line up with TRBD2. Per the germline V gene, CDR1 is LGHDT and CDR2 is YNNKEL (reference sequence). This CDR3 comprises 16 residues. V lost 3 bases, J lost 6 bases, and 10 bases stayed unmatched. In nucleotides, the CDR3 is TGTGCCAGCAGCCAGAACATAGCGGGTTCGGCCGGGGAGCTGTTTTTT. Translated: CASSQNIAGSAGELFF.

The rearrangement links TRBV18 to TRBJ1-1, with a tentative D call TRBD1 (5 bases). This CDR3 spans 14 amino acids. Germline CDR1 and CDR2: KGHSH and LQKENI. Trimming shortened V by 4 bases and J by 1 base, and 10 bases separated the two germline ends. CDR3 loop: CASSRAGQNTEAFF. The CDR3 region has the DNA TGTGCCAGCTCACGTGCAGGACAGAACACTGAAGCTTTCTTT.

The gene calls are TRBV28 and TRBJ1-2; 7 positions agree with TRBD1. J was trimmed by 6 bases and V by 2 bases; bases with no gene match: 12. The CDR3 consists of 16 residues. From germline, CDR1 is MDHEN and CDR2 SYDVKM. CDR3 nucleotides: TGTGCCAGCAGTTTAGGAGGGGGCCCCCGGGACAATGGCTACACCTTC. It codes for CASSLGGGPRDNGYTF.

A few counts support this clone. The rearrangement uses TRBV7-9 and TRBJ1-1; tentative D call: TRBD1 (6 bases). In germline, CDR1 is SEHNR, CDR2 FQNEAQ (reference sequence). Trimming left V 3 bases short and J 10 bases short, with 12 bases between. The CDR3 consists of 12 residues. CDR3 nucleotide sequence: TGTGCCAGCAGCTTTCGGGGGGCTGGAGCTTTCTTT. Residues: CASSFRGAGAFF.

The chain links TRBV15 to TRBJ2-3, with 10 bases lining up with TRBD1. The junction had 6 bases not matched to a gene; V was cut back by 5 bases and J by 4 bases. The CDR3 loop spans 15 amino acids. Germline CDR1 is LNHNV and CDR2 is YYDKDF (reference sequence). In DNA, the CDR3 is TGTGCCACCAGCCTGGGACAGGGGAAGGCAGATACGCAGTATTTT. Protein: CATSLGQGKADTQYF.